Shown below are 19 T cell receptor beta chains from a single sample sequenced in a study of CD8+CD57+ T cells in acquired aplastic anemia. TCR beta VDJ and CDR3 profiling used genomic DNA as template. TCRdb reprocessed the reads with MiXCR, giving one entry per CDR3 protein. Altogether some 170,000 distinct CDR3 sequences are present, 71% being singletons, with the ten largest covering around 45%. Those patients picked for sequencing had displayed CD8+CD57+ cell expansion on flow cytometry. The source material was sorted CD4+, CD8+, or CD8+CD57+ T cells (not recorded which) from PBMCs. Every receptor here comes from a human donor with aplastic anemia.

This chain links TRBV19 with TRBJ2-1, with TRBD2 as a possible D gene (6 bases). Trimming removed 3 bases from V and 3 bases from J, with 12 bases in between. The CDR3 runs 15 residues. CDR1 and CDR2 (germline): LNHDA, SQIVND (reference sequence). CDR3 sequence: CASSIGDSYYNEQFF. In DNA form, the CDR3 reads TGTGCCAGTAGTATCGGGGACTCCTACTACAATGAGCAGTTCTTC.

This clonotype was found once. The V call is TRBV7-8, the J call TRBJ1-1; maybe TRBD1 (5 bases). The V end was cut by 1 base, the J end by 4 bases, with 13 bases between. This CDR3 has 15 residues. Looked up from germline, CDR1 is SGHVS and CDR2 is FQNEAQ. Here the CDR3 DNA reads TGTGCCAGCAGCTTAGTCTCCCAGGGCCTCACTGAAGCTTTCTTT. Protein: CASSLVSQGLTEAFF. The whole variable domain, remainder taken from reference TRBV7-8 and TRBJ1-1, is GAGVSQSPRYKVAKRGQDVALRCDPISGHVSLFWYQQALGQGPEFLTYFQNEAQLDKSGLPSDRFFAERPEGSVSTLKIQRTQQEDSAVYLCASSLVSQGLTEAFFGQGTRLTVV.

Here the CDR3 reads CASTMRGAGANVLTF. Written as DNA, the CDR3 is TGTGCCAGCACTATGCGGGGGGCTGGGGCCAACGTCCTGACTTTC. The chain recombines TRBV2 with TRBJ2-6, with 8 positions matching TRBD2. The CDR3 is 15 residues long. Germline lookup yields CDR1 SNHLY and CDR2 FYNNEI. V lost 7 bases, J lost 2 bases, and 4 bases stayed unmatched.

This chain joins TRBV2 and TRBJ1-6; 10 bases agree with TRBD1. Trimming cost V 1 base and J 10 bases; bases outside gene matches: 10. The CDR3 has 17 residues. The germline gives CDR1 SNHLY, CDR2 FYNNEI. CDR3 protein: CASSEGDPGQGFSPLHF. In DNA, the CDR3 is TGTGCCAGCAGTGAAGGGGACCCGGGACAGGGGTTCTCACCCCTCCACTTT.

The genes are TRBV12-3 or TRBV12-4 and TRBJ1-1, with D tentatively TRBD1 (5 bases). The CDR3 length is 14 residues. V was clipped by 3 bases and J by 2 bases, with 10 bases between them. The CDR3, as DNA: TGTGCCAGCAGTTTTTGGGGGGGTAACACTGAAGCTTTCTTT. Its translation is CASSFWGGNTEAFF.

The chain joins TRBV14 to TRBJ2-2, with TRBD2 matching over 9 bases. The CDR3 spans 17 residues. In germline, CDR1 is SGHDN, CDR2 FVKESK. With 5 bases clipped from V and 2 bases from J, the junction kept 9 bases outside the gene matches. The CDR3 nucleotides read TGTGCCAGCAGCAAAAGCGGGGGGAATTATAACACCGGGGAGCTGTTTTTT. Translating gives CASSKSGGNYNTGELFF.

This clonotype was counted many times. The CDR3 DNA is TGTGCCAGCAGTGACGGTGGGAATCAGCCCCAGCATTTT. Its protein is CASSDGGNQPQHF. The genes are TRBV6-5 and TRBJ1-5; D is unclear. The CDR3 length is 13 residues. Between the trimmed V and J ends, which lost 5 bases and 4 bases, there was a span of 9 bases. Germline V lookup: CDR1 MNHEY, CDR2 SVGAGI.

In this sample, this clonotype turned up a few times. V is TRBV7-4 and J is TRBJ2-7, with D perhaps TRBD1 (6 bases). V lost 6 bases to trimming and J lost 2 bases, with 20 bases between them. CDR1 and CDR2 (germline): SGHVT, SQSDAQ. This CDR3 has 16 amino acids. In DNA form, the CDR3 reads TGTGCCAGCAGTACGGCTGAGACCACAGGGACCTACGAGCAGTACTTC. Its protein is CASSTAETTGTYEQYF. The entire variable domain, with the rest obtained from reference TRBV7-4 and TRBJ2-7, is as follows: GAGVSQSPRYKVAKRGRDVALRCDSISGHVTLYWYRQTLGQGSEVLTYSQSDAQRDKSGRPSGRFSAERPERSVSTLKIQRTEQGDSAVYLCASSTAETTGTYEQYFGPGTRLTVT.

Note on this clonotype: A much larger clonotype is one base distant, so this may be a read error. The rearrangement links TRBV2 to TRBJ1-4; D remains unclear. Germline CDR1 and CDR2: SNHLY and FYNNEI. The CDR3 consists of 15 residues. The CDR3 DNA reads as TGTGCCAGCAGTGAATGGCCCGCGGCGGACGAAAAACTGCTTTTT. Translated, it gives CASSEWPAADEKLLF.

Regarding this clonotype: The conserved closing phenylalanine or tryptophan is absent in this CDR3, likely reflecting a read error. The rearrangement joins TRBV20-1 to TRBJ2-1; D may be TRBD1 or TRBD2 (5 bases each). Per the germline V gene, CDR1 is DFQATT and CDR2 is SNEGSKA (reference sequence). The CDR3 sequence is 14 residues long. V was cut by 5 bases and J by 2 bases, with 13 bases left in between. The CDR3 coding sequence is TGCAGTGCTGAGGGGCAGGGACCCTACAATGAGCAGTTCCTC. Protein: CSAEGQGPYNEQFL.

The chain employs TRBV15 and TRBJ2-2; possible D gene TRBD1, 5 bases. Germline V gives CDR1 LNHNV, CDR2 YYDKDF (reference sequence). Trimming removed 3 bases from V and 4 bases from J, with 9 bases in between. There are 14 residues in the CDR3. The CDR3 reads CATSSVTGTGELFF. As DNA, the CDR3 is TGTGCCACCAGCAGTGTAACAGGCACCGGGGAGCTGTTTTTT.

The V call is TRBV12-3 or TRBV12-4, the J call TRBJ2-7, with TRBD2 as a possible D gene (5 bases). This CDR3 has 13 amino acids. Trimming took 1 base from V and 3 from J, leaving 7 bases between them. The CDR3 sequence is CASSLGGIYEQYF. The DNA for the CDR3 is TGTGCCAGCAGTTTAGGAGGGATCTACGAGCAGTACTTC.

This chain uses TRBV20-1 with TRBJ1-6; D ambiguous. Trimming removed 5 bases from V and 8 bases from J, with 22 bases in between. The germline V gene encodes CDR1 DFQATT and CDR2 SNEGSKA (reference sequence). This CDR3 has 16 residues. The CDR3 DNA is TGCAGTGCTCGTCGCCCCCTGCCGCGAGGTGATTCACCCCTCCACTTT. It yields the protein CSARRPLPRGDSPLHF.

This chain joins TRBV20-1 and TRBJ1-1; tentative D call: TRBD1 (5 bases). Looked up from germline, CDR1 is DFQATT and CDR2 is SNEGSKA (reference sequence). V was shortened by 4 bases and J by 8 bases, with 11 bases between the two germline ends. The CDR3 length is 11 residues. The CDR3 region is CSATQGREAFF. The DNA for the CDR3 is TGCAGTGCTACCCAGGGAAGGGAAGCTTTCTTT.

Turning to this clonotype: The CDR3 carries no conserved terminal phenylalanine or tryptophan, so it likely arises from a read error. The chain uses TRBV24-1 and TRBJ2-3; tentative D call: TRBD1 (5 bases). CDR1 is KGHDR, CDR2 SFDVKD, per germline. Trimming shortened V by 3 bases and J by 2 bases, and 11 bases separated the two germline ends. CDR3 size: 15 residues. CDR3 amino acids: CATSDHSDTTDTQYL. CDR3 DNA sequence: TGTGCCACCAGTGATCATTCGGACACCACAGATACGCAGTATCTT.

This rearrangement joins TRBV20-1 to TRBJ2-5; 12 nucleotides agree with TRBD2. CDR1 and CDR2 (germline): DFQATT, SNEGSKA (reference sequence). The CDR3 extends over 13 amino acids. V shed 4 bases and J 5 bases; nucleotides not matched to a gene: 2. CDR3: CSAKTSGSETQYF. As DNA, the CDR3 is TGCAGTGCTAAGACTAGCGGGAGTGAGACCCAGTACTTC.

There are a few counts of this clonotype. The rearrangement uses TRBV20-1 and TRBJ1-2; no definite D call. Between the trimmed V and J ends, which lost 6 bases and 1 base, there was a span of 15 bases. Germline-derived CDR1 and CDR2 are DFQATT and SNEGSKA (reference sequence). The CDR3 is 14 residues long. The CDR3 here is CSAHTTASNYGYTF. Written as DNA, the CDR3 is TGCAGTGCCCACACCACAGCGAGTAACTATGGCTACACCTTC.

V gene TRBV2 combines with J gene TRBJ1-1; D gene ambiguous. The CDR3 has 11 residues. The V end lost 6 bases, the J end lost 1 base, and 3 bases lay between the germline ends. CDR1 is SNHLY, CDR2 FYNNEI, per germline. The CDR3 DNA follows: TGTGCCAGCAGGGAGAACACTGAAGCTTTCTTT. Amino acid sequence: CASRENTEAFF.

The rearrangement uses TRBV10-3 and TRBJ1-2; 7 bases match TRBD1. Losses at the gene ends were 6 bases for V and 6 bases for J; bases not matched to a gene: 10. The CDR3 is 14 amino acids. Germline V gene lookup returns CDR1 ENHRY and CDR2 SYGVKD. This chain's CDR3 is CAIRRPTGYNGYTF. The CDR3 coding sequence is TGTGCCATCAGACGACCGACAGGGTATAATGGCTACACCTTC.